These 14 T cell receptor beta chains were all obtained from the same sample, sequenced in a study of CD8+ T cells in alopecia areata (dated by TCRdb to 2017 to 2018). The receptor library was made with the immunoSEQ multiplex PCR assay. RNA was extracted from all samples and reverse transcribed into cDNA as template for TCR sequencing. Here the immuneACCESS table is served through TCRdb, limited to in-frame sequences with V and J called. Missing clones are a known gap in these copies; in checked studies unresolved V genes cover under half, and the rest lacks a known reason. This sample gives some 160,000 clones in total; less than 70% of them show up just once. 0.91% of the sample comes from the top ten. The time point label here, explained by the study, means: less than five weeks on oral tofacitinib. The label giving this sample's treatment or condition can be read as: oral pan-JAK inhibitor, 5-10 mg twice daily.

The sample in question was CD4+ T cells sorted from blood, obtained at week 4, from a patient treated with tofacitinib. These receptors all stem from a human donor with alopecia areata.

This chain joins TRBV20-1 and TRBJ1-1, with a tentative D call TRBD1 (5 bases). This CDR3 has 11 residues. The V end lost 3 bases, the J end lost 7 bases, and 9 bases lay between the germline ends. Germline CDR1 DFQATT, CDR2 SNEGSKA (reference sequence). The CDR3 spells CSARAGSEAFF. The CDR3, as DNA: TGCAGTGCTAGGGCAGGGAGTGAAGCTTTCTTT.

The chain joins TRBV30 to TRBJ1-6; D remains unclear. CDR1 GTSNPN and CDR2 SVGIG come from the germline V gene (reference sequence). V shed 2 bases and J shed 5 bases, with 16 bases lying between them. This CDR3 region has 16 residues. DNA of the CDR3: TGTGCCTGGAGTATTACAAGGGCCTCTCATAATTCACCCCTCCACTTT. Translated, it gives CAWSITRASHNSPLHF. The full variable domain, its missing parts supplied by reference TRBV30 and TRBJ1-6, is SQTIHQWPATLVQPVGSPLSLECTVEGTSNPNLYWYRQAAGRGLQLLFYSVGIGQISSEVPQNLSASRPQDRQFILSSKKLLLSDSGFYLCAWSITRASHNSPLHFGNGTRLTVT.

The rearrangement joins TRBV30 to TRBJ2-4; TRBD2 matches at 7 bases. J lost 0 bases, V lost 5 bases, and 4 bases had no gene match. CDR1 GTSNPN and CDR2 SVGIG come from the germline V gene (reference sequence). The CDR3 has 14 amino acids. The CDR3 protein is CAWGLEGAKNIQYF. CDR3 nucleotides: TGTGCCTGGGGACTAGAGGGAGCCAAAAACATTCAGTACTTC. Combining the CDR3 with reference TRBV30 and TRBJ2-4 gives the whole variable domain SQTIHQWPATLVQPVGSPLSLECTVEGTSNPNLYWYRQAAGRGLQLLFYSVGIGQISSEVPQNLSASRPQDRQFILSSKKLLLSDSGFYLCAWGLEGAKNIQYFGAGTRLSVL.

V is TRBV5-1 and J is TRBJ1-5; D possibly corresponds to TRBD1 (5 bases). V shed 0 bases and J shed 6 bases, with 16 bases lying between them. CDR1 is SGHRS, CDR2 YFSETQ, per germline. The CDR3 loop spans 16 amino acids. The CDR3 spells CASSLVAGQRPQPQHF. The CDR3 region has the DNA TGCGCCAGCAGCTTGGTTGCGGGGCAGAGACCTCAGCCCCAGCATTTT.

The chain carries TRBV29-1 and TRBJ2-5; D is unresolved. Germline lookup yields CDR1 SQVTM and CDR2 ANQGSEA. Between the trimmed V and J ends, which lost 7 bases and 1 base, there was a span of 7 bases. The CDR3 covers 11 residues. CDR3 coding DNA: TGCAGCGCAGCCCCCCAAGAGACCCAGTACTTC. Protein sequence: CSAAPQETQYF.

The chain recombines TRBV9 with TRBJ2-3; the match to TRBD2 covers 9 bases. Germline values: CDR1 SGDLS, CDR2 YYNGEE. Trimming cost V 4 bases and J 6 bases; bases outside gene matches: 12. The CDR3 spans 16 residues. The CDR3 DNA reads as TGTGCCAGCAGCCCCCCAATAGCGGGGGTGGGGGATACGCAGTATTTT. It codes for CASSPPIAGVGDTQYF.

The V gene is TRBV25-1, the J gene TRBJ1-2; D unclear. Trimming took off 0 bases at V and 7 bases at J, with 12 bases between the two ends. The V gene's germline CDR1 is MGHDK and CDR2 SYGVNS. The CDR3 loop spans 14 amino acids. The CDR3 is CASSEYAAMGGYTF. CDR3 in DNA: TGTGCCAGCAGTGAATATGCAGCCATGGGTGGCTACACCTTC.

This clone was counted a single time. The CDR3 region is CATSREAGANTEAFF. The DNA for the CDR3 is TGTGCCACCAGCAGAGAGGCAGGGGCGAACACTGAAGCTTTCTTT. This rearrangement joins TRBV15 to TRBJ1-1, with D perhaps TRBD1 (6 bases). The CDR3 spans 15 residues. Germline V gene data show CDR1 as LNHNV and CDR2 as YYDKDF (reference sequence). Trimming left V 0 bases short and J 1 base short, with 9 bases between.

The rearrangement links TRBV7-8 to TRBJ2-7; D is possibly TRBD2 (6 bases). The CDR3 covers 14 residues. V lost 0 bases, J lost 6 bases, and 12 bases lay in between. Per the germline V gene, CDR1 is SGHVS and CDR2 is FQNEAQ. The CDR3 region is CASSLAPTRGEQYF. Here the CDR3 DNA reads TGTGCCAGCAGCTTAGCACCGACTAGGGGCGAGCAGTACTTC. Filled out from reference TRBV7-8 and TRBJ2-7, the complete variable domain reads GAGVSQSPRYKVAKRGQDVALRCDPISGHVSLFWYQQALGQGPEFLTYFQNEAQLDKSGLPSDRFFAERPEGSVSTLKIQRTQQEDSAVYLCASSLAPTRGEQYFGPGTRLTVT.

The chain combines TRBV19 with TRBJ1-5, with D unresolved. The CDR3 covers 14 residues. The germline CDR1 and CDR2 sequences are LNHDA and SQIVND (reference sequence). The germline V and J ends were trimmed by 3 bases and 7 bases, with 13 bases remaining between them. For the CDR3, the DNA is TGTGCCAGTAGTATGGTTACAGCGAGGCAGCCCCAGCATTTT. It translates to CASSMVTARQPQHF. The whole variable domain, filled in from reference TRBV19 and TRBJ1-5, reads DGGITQSPKYLFRKEGQNVTLSCEQNLNHDAMYWYRQDPGQGLRLIYYSQIVNDFQKGDIAEGYSVSREKKESFPLTVTSAQKNPTAFYLCASSMVTARQPQHFGDGTRLSIL.

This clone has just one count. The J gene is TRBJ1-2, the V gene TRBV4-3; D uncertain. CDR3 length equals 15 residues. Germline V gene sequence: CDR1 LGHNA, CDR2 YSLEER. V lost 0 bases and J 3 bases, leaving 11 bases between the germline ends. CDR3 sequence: CASSQDPQRDYGYTF. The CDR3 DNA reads TGCGCCAGCAGCCAAGATCCCCAGCGTGACTATGGCTACACCTTC.

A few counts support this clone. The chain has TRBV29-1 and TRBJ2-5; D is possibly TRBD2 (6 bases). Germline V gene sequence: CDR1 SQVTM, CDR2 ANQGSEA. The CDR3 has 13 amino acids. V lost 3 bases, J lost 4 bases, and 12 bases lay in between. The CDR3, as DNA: TGCAGCGTTGAGCGGACGGAGGGAGAGACCCAGTACTTC. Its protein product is CSVERTEGETQYF.

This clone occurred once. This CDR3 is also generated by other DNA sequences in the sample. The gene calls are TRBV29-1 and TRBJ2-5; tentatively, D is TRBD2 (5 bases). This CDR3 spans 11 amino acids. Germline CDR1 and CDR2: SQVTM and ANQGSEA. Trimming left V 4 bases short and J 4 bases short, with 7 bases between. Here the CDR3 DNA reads TGCAGCGTTGCTCGGGGAGAGACCCAGTACTTC. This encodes CSVARGETQYF.

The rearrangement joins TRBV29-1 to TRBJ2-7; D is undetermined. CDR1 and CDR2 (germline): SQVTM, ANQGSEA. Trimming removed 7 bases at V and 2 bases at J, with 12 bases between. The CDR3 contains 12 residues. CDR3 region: CSARTSTYEQYF. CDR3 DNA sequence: TGCAGCGCCCGGACCTCAACCTACGAGCAGTACTTC.